This TCR beta chain was observed in a study of metastatic and nonmetastatic thyroid tumors. On the study more broadly: From malignant and benign thyroid patients, repertoires in blood and in tumor or nodule tissue were compared.

Treatment of any kind had been given to no patient before thyroid surgery. TCRdb reprocessed the PCR reads via MiXCR. The profile shows about 64,000 clones, approximately 4.1% of them singletons. Per germline, CDR1 SGHRS and CDR2 YFSETQ. The V end lost 0 bases, the J end lost 4 bases, and 14 bases lay between the germline ends. The CDR3 loop spans 16 amino acids. Sequenced material: blood. The chain employs TRBV5-1 and TRBJ1-5; D gene unclear. The receptor was isolated from a female donor with papillary thyroid cancer or a benign thyroid nodule (not recorded which). Some clones in this sample may be carry-over from other donors' samples. The CDR3 region is CASSLDPGTGNQPQHF. CDR3 in DNA: TGCGCCAGCAGCTTGGATCCGGGCACTGGGAATCAGCCCCAGCATTTT.